This TCR beta chain was retrieved from a study of T cell clusters in autoimmune cytopenias. Study information: A median age of almost 60 years and mean of around 51 years characterized healthy donor controls.

CDR3 size: 15 residues. The V gene's germline CDR1 is MNHEY and CDR2 SMNVEV (reference sequence). Each sample's input was 200 to 250 ng genomic DNA, about 38,000 genome equivalents. One tube held mixed TRB-A and TRB-B primer pools for touch-down PCR. TCRdb re-called the multiplex PCR reads; one entry per CDR3 protein, DNA not given. In all, the sample yields roughly 6,900 distinct CDR3 sequences. These data are also associated with another study on T cell repertoires in aging, cancer and after chemotherapy. That study reports: Compared with age-matched healthy donors, untreated hematological or solid cancer patients showed higher blood TCR clonality. Healthy donors lost TCR diversity with age mainly through richness, cancer patients through richness and evenness. Immunological memory after chemotherapy cannot be judged from the repertoire data.

Sequences were obtained from peripheral blood. The clonotype originates from a human donor in good health. This chain joins TRBV27 and TRBJ2-7; the TRBD1 assignment by TCRdb is unverifiable without DNA. This CDR3 reads CASSLRQGSTYEQYF.